The 15 T cell receptor beta chains below were found in one sample sequenced in a study of blood T cells in healthy people across ages. Together with a sample-barcoded 5' primer, a J-beta primer mix was included in a second PCR lasting about 6 to 12 cycles. TCRdb re-called the 5' RACE reads with MiXCR, one entry per CDR3 protein. Of around 2 million distinct CDR3 sequences listed, roughly 43% are singletons. The sample taken for sequencing was blood. All receptors come from a human donor in good health.

Points on this clonotype: One end of the junction fails to match germline, which may point to a read error. The CDR3 protein is CAGNTGLAGDNEQFF. CDR3 in DNA: TGTGCCGGCAACACGGGACTAGCGGGGGACAATGAACAGTTCTTC. V is TRBV2 and J is TRBJ2-1; 14 bases agree with TRBD2. The CDR3 is 15 amino acids. CDR1 is SNHLY and CDR2 is FYNNEI in the germline V gene.

The chain links TRBV19 to TRBJ1-1, with 9 positions matching TRBD1. The CDR3 is 18 amino acids. Germline lookup yields CDR1 LNHDA and CDR2 SQIVND (reference sequence). Trimming removed 10 bases from V and 3 bases from J; junction bases left unmatched: 21. Written as DNA, the CDR3 is TGTGCCAATTGGATGGGTTCCGGGACAGGGTTTTCGGACACTGAAGCTTTCTTT. Translation: CANWMGSGTGFSDTEAFF.

As for this clonotype: Germline and junction disagree at one end, which may indicate a read error. The rearrangement links TRBV2 to TRBJ2-2; the D gene is possibly TRBD1 (7 bases). This CDR3 spans 14 amino acids. In germline, CDR1 is SNHLY, CDR2 FYNNEI. CDR3 DNA sequence: TGTGTCAGCGCGGGACAGAGGAACACCGGGGAGCTGTTTTTT. Protein: CVSAGQRNTGELFF.

V is TRBV18 and J is TRBJ2-2, with 8 bases lining up with TRBD2. Germline loops: CDR1 KGHSH, CDR2 LQKENI. V gave up 2 bases and J gave up 2 bases; unmatched junction bases: 10. The CDR3 contains 18 residues. The chain's CDR3 is CASSPVRGGSDNTGELFF. The CDR3 nucleotides read TGTGCCAGCTCACCAGTACGCGGGGGGTCCGACAACACCGGGGAGCTGTTTTTT.

This rearrangement joins TRBV24-1 to TRBJ2-1; D is ambiguous. Germline V CDR1 and CDR2: KGHDR, SFDVKD. The CDR3 has 14 residues. The V gene lost 5 bases and the J gene lost 3 bases, with 10 bases spanning the gap. The CDR3 reads CATSGYGDYNEQFF. The CDR3 DNA sequence: TGTGCCACCAGTGGTTACGGAGACTACAATGAGCAGTTCTTC.

The chain combines TRBV30 with TRBJ1-2, with TRBD1 as a possible D gene (6 bases). Germline V gene sequence: CDR1 GTSNPN, CDR2 SVGIG (reference sequence). CDR3 length: 19 residues. V was trimmed by 3 bases and J by 8 bases, leaving 34 bases between them. The CDR3 DNA reads as TGTGCCTGGAGCGGAACCACAACACGCGGGGGGCCCCGTCCAGGCGGCTACACCTTC. This encodes CAWSGTTTRGGPRPGGYTF.

The table lists this clonotype with a few counts. The CDR3 sequence: CASSADRTIYGYTF. In nucleotides, the CDR3 is TGTGCCAGCAGTGCGGACAGGACCATCTATGGCTACACCTTC. The J gene is TRBJ1-2, the V gene TRBV25-1; 7 bases align to TRBD1. This CDR3 contains 14 residues. V shed 4 bases and J 4 bases; nucleotides not matched to a gene: 6. Germline V lookup: CDR1 MGHDK, CDR2 SYGVNS.

CDR3 nucleotide sequence: TGTGCCAGCAGTGAAGCATCAAGAACAGGACCCACGAGCACCCAAGAGACCCAGTACTTC. Its protein is CASSEASRTGPTSTQETQYF. The chain links TRBV2 to TRBJ2-5; D is perhaps TRBD1 (5 bases). Germline V gives CDR1 SNHLY, CDR2 FYNNEI. Deletions cut 0 bases from V and 1 base from J, with 24 bases between. There are 20 residues in the CDR3.

This clonotype showed up just a few times. V is TRBV7-8 and J is TRBJ2-4; TRBD2 is a possible D gene (5 bases). The J call may not be correct, given that the DNA end is closer to TRBJ2-7. Germline loops: CDR1 SGHVS, CDR2 FQNEAQ. This CDR3 region has 15 residues. CDR3 in DNA: TGTGCCAGCAGCTTCCAAGGACGGGGTATCTACGAGCAGTACTTC. Translated, it gives CASSFQGRGIYEQYF.

V gene TRBV12-3 or TRBV12-4 combines with J gene TRBJ2-6; no definite D call. This CDR3 region has 14 residues. Trimming left V 6 bases short and J 0 bases short, with 6 bases between. CDR3 coding DNA: TGTGCCAGCAGAGACCTCTCTGGGGCCAACGTCCTGACTTTC. Amino acid sequence: CASRDLSGANVLTF.

The chain uses TRBV27 and TRBJ1-1, with TRBD1 matching over 8 bases. Germline V gives CDR1 MNHEY, CDR2 SMNVEV (reference sequence). This CDR3 spans 18 amino acids. V gave up 5 bases and J gave up 7 bases; unmatched junction bases: 21. The CDR3 here is CASSRVTGAALRYSEAFF. CDR3 bases: TGTGCCAGCAGTCGGGTGACAGGGGCAGCCCTCCGCTACAGTGAAGCTTTCTTT.

The rearrangement links TRBV4-3 to TRBJ2-2; 13 bases agree with TRBD2. The CDR3 is made up of 18 amino acids. Germline V gives CDR1 LGHNA, CDR2 YSLEER. Unmatched junction bases numbered 8, after V lost 4 bases and J lost 3 bases. The CDR3 DNA reads as TGCGCCAGCAGCCCGACTAGCGGGGGGTTAGAGGACACCGGGGAGCTGTTTTTT. Its protein product is CASSPTSGGLEDTGELFF.

This clonotype was found once. The rearrangement joins TRBV4-1 to TRBJ1-4; D unclear. Trimming shortened V by 1 base and J by 0 bases, and 6 bases separated the two germline ends. The CDR3 extends over 15 amino acids. Germline V lookup: CDR1 MGHRA, CDR2 YSYEKL. The DNA for the CDR3 is TGCGCCAGCAGCCAAGCGGTGACAACTAATGAAAAACTGTTTTTT. Its translation: CASSQAVTTNEKLFF.

V gene TRBV9 combines with J gene TRBJ2-3; TRBD2 matches at 8 bases. The CDR3 runs 17 residues. Trimming at V came to 2 bases and at J to 3 bases, leaving 11 bases not matched to a gene. Per the germline V gene, CDR1 is SGDLS and CDR2 is YYNGEE. The CDR3 DNA reads as TGTGCCAGCAGCGTTTCTGGGCCACTAGCGGCAACAGATACGCAGTATTTT. Protein product: CASSVSGPLAATDTQYF.

J is TRBJ1-4 and V is TRBV20-1, with D uncertain. This CDR3 is built from 13 residues. Germline CDR1 reads DFQATT; CDR2 reads SNEGSKA (reference sequence). Trimming shortened V by 1 base and J by 5 bases, and 8 bases separated the two germline ends. The CDR3 bases are TGCAGTGCTAGAGGAGGGCCAAATGAAAAACTGTTTTTT. Protein: CSARGGPNEKLFF.